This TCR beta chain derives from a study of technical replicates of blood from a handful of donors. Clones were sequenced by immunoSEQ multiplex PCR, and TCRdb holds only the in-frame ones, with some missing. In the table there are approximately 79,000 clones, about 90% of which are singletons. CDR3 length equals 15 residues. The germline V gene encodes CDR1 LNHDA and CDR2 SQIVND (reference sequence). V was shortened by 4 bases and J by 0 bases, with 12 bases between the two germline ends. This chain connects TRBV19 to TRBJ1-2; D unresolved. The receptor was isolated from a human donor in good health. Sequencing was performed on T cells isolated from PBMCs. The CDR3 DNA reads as TGTGCCAGTAGTAGGGCAGAGTATACTAACTATGGCTACACCTTC. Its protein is CASSRAEYTNYGYTF.